This T cell receptor (beta chain) was documented in a study of blood T cell repertoires in COVID-19. Libraries were prepared by immunoSEQ multiplex PCR; TCRdb keeps only in-frame clonotypes and omits some of them. Among some 55,000 clones, around nine tenths were seen once, and the ten largest hold roughly 7.6%. This clone was counted a few times. Germline V gene lookup returns CDR1 WNHNN and CDR2 SYGVQD (reference sequence). CDR3 length: 16 amino acids. V was pared by 3 bases and J by 7 bases, with 7 bases of the junction left unmatched. Sequencing input: peripheral blood. The chain combines TRBV10-1 with TRBJ2-2; TRBD2 agrees at 11 bases. This receptor was taken from a woman aged 40 to 50 with active COVID-19. Here the CDR3 DNA reads TGCGCCAGCAGTGATAGCGGGGGGGCCCTGAGCGGGGAGCTGTTTTTT. Protein sequence: CASSDSGGALSGELFF.